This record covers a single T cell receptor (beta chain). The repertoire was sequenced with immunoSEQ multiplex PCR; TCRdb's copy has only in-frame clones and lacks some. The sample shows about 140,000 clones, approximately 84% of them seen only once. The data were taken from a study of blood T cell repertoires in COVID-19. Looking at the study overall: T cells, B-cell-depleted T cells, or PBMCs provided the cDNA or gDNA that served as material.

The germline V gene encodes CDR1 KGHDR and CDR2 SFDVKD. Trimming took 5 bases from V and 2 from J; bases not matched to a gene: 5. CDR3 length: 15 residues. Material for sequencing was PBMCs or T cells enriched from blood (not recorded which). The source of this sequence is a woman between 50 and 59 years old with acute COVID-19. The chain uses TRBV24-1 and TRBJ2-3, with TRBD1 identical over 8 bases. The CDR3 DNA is TGTGCCACCAGTGCCGGACAGGGCATCACAGATACGCAGTATTTT. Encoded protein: CATSAGQGITDTQYF.